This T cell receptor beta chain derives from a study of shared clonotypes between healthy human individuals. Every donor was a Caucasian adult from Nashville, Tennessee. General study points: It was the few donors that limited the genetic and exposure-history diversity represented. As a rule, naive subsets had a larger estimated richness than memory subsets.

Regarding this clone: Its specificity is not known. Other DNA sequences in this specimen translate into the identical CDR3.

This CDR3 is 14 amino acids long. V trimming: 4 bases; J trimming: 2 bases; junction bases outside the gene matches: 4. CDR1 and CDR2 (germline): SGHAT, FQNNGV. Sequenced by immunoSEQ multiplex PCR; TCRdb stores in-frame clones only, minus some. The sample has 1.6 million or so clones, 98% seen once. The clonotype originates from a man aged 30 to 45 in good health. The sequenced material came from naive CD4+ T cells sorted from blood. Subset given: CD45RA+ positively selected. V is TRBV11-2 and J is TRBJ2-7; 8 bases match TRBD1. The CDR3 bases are TGTGCCAGCAGCTCGGGGACAGGAGCCTACGAGCAGTACTTC. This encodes CASSSGTGAYEQYF.